The rows below give T cell receptor beta chains drawn from one sample of a study of T cells after yellow fever vaccination. TCRdb ran MiXCR on the 5' RACE reads and lists one entry per CDR3 protein. The sample contains 250,000 to 300,000 distinct CDR3 sequences, 13% of which appear only once. The specimen was CD4+ T cells sorted from PBMCs, collected 45 days after the yellow fever booster vaccination. These receptor sequences come from a man aged 25 to 40 who received the YFV17D yellow fever vaccine. Both conserved end residues are part of each CDR3. The order of the fields is V gene, J gene, D gene, clone size, CDR3 length, CDR3 protein, CDR3 DNA. A D gene is named only where the DNA matches it firmly. Not all rows give a size; the values are once, few, many and, for expanded clones, a class.

V: TRBV27
J: TRBJ2-7
D: TRBD1
size: few
length: 16
CDR3: CASRPGTGGADYEQYF
DNA: TGTGCCAGCAGACCCGGGACAGGGGGCGCCGACTACGAGCAGTACTTC

V: TRBV5-1
J: TRBJ2-3
D: NA
size: NA
length: 17
CDR3: CASSLAPRGLNTDTQYF
DNA: TGCGCCAGCAGCTTGGCTCCCAGAGGGCTGAACACAGATACGCAGTATTTT

V: TRBV7-2
J: TRBJ1-5
D: NA
size: few
length: 15
CDR3: CASSLEGRGGQPQHF
DNA: TGTGCCAGCAGCTTAGAGGGCAGAGGAGGCCAGCCCCAGCATTTT

V: TRBV5-1
J: TRBJ2-2
D: TRBD2
size: many
length: 15
CDR3: CASSEASGNTGELFF
DNA: TGCGCCAGCAGCGAAGCTAGCGGGAACACCGGGGAGCTGTTTTTT

V: TRBV27
J: TRBJ2-3
D: NA
size: NA
length: 13
CDR3: CASRAGHLDTQYF
DNA: TGTGCCAGCAGAGCCGGACATCTTGATACGCAGTATTTT

V: TRBV6-1
J: TRBJ2-2
D: TRBD1
size: NA
length: 15
CDR3: CASRTGQLDTGELFF
DNA: TGTGCCAGCAGAACGGGACAGTTAGACACCGGGGAGCTGTTTTTT

V: TRBV3-1
J: TRBJ2-7
D: NA
size: few
length: 13
CDR3: CASSLAKTYEQYF
DNA: TGTGCCAGCAGCCTTGCTAAAACCTACGAGCAGTACTTC

V: TRBV10-3
J: TRBJ1-6
D: NA
size: few
length: 16
CDR3: CAIRSGEDRGKPPLHF
DNA: TGTGCCATCAGATCTGGCGAGGACAGAGGGAAACCACCCCTCCACTTT

V: TRBV10-3
J: TRBJ2-1
D: TRBD2
size: many
length: 15
CDR3: CAISPGTSGTNEQFF
DNA: TGTGCCATCAGTCCCGGGACTAGCGGGACCAATGAGCAGTTCTTC

V: TRBV5-1
J: TRBJ2-7
D: NA
size: many
length: 13
CDR3: CASRTGRSYEQYF
DNA: TGCGCCAGCAGAACAGGCCGCTCCTACGAGCAGTACTTC

V: TRBV18
J: TRBJ2-2
D: NA
size: NA
length: 15
CDR3: CASSPPAGATGELFF
DNA: TGTGCCAGCTCACCACCGGCAGGGGCCACCGGGGAGCTGTTTTTT

V: TRBV10-3
J: TRBJ2-7
D: NA
size: NA
length: 15
CDR3: CAISESGSEGYEQYF
DNA: TGTGCCATCAGTGAGTCCGGCAGTGAGGGCTACGAGCAGTACTTC

V: TRBV20-1
J: TRBJ2-1
D: TRBD2
size: few
length: 14
CDR3: CSALSGGSYNEQFF
DNA: TGCAGTGCTCTTAGCGGGGGCTCCTACAATGAGCAGTTCTTC

V: TRBV20-1
J: TRBJ2-7
D: TRBD2
size: NA
length: 16
CDR3: CSAQGRWASGGLEQYF
DNA: TGCAGTGCCCAGGGGCGTTGGGCTAGCGGGGGGCTTGAGCAGTACTTC

V: TRBV12-3/TRBV12-4
J: TRBJ2-3
D: TRBD2
size: NA
length: 18
CDR3: CACSPLPGLAGGPDTQYF
DNA: TGTGCCTGCAGTCCGTTACCGGGACTAGCGGGAGGCCCAGATACGCAGTATTTT

V: TRBV4-3
J: TRBJ2-7
D: NA
size: few
length: 16
CDR3: CASSQDLIARDYEQYF
DNA: TGCGCCAGCAGCCAAGATCTAATAGCGCGGGACTACGAGCAGTACTTC

V: TRBV9
J: TRBJ1-1
D: NA
size: few
length: 13
CDR3: CASSVATWGAAFF
DNA: TGTGCCAGCAGCGTAGCTACGTGGGGTGCAGCTTTCTTT

V: TRBV11-1
J: TRBJ2-7
D: NA
size: few
length: 17
CDR3: CASSLEEASRGSYEQYF
DNA: TGTGCCAGCAGCTTAGAAGAGGCTAGTCGGGGCTCCTACGAGCAGTACTTC

V: TRBV29-1
J: TRBJ2-3
D: NA
size: few
length: 13
CDR3: CSVHDGGTDTQYF
DNA: TGCAGCGTTCACGACGGCGGCACAGATACGCAGTATTTT

V: TRBV2
J: TRBJ1-1
D: TRBD1
size: NA
length: 13
CDR3: CASKGQGASEAFF
DNA: TGTGCCAGCAAGGGACAGGGGGCTTCTGAAGCTTTCTTT

V: TRBV7-8
J: TRBJ2-7
D: NA
size: NA
length: 14
CDR3: CASSLVDGAYEQYF
DNA: TGTGCCAGCAGCTTAGTTGACGGAGCCTACGAGCAGTACTTC

V: TRBV7-8
J: TRBJ2-4
D: NA
size: few
length: 14
CDR3: CASSLRDFKNIQYF
DNA: TGTGCCAGCAGCCTCCGGGACTTCAAAAACATTCAGTACTTC

V: TRBV30
J: TRBJ2-1
D: NA
size: few
length: 17
CDR3: CAWSVLMISSSYNEQFF
DNA: TGTGCCTGGAGTGTACTCATGATATCTTCCTCCTACAATGAGCAGTTCTTC

V: TRBV4-3
J: TRBJ2-3
D: NA
size: NA
length: 15
CDR3: CASSQVATSTDTQYF
DNA: TGCGCCAGCAGCCAGGTAGCGACTAGCACAGATACGCAGTATTTT

V: TRBV20-1
J: TRBJ2-7
D: TRBD2
size: NA
length: 14
CDR3: CSAIGTSGTHEQYF
DNA: TGCAGTGCTATCGGGACTAGCGGGACCCACGAGCAGTACTTC

V: TRBV10-3
J: TRBJ2-2
D: NA
size: few
length: 15
CDR3: CAISESRRETGELFF
DNA: TGTGCCATCAGTGAGTCGAGAAGGGAGACCGGGGAGCTGTTTTTT

V: TRBV27
J: TRBJ1-1
D: NA
size: NA
length: 14
CDR3: CASSTRDNLPAAFF
DNA: TGTGCCAGCAGTACCCGGGACAATCTTCCCGCGGCTTTCTTT

V: TRBV11-2
J: TRBJ2-6
D: TRBD2
size: few
length: 19
CDR3: CASSLFSAGGHSGANVLTF
DNA: TGTGCCAGCAGCCTATTCTCCGCGGGAGGACACTCTGGGGCCAACGTCCTGACTTTC

V: TRBV5-4
J: TRBJ2-5
D: NA
size: NA
length: 15
CDR3: CASSLSPPPEETQYF
DNA: TGTGCCAGCAGCTTAAGCCCCCCGCCCGAAGAGACCCAGTACTTC

V: TRBV20-1
J: TRBJ2-7
D: TRBD2
size: NA
length: 15
CDR3: CSARGASGSGYEQYF
DNA: TGCAGTGCTAGAGGGGCTAGCGGGAGCGGCTACGAGCAGTACTTC

V: TRBV6-1
J: TRBJ2-3
D: NA
size: NA
length: 15
CDR3: CASSTRNRATDTQYF
DNA: TGTGCCAGCAGCACACGGAATCGGGCCACAGATACGCAGTATTTT

V: TRBV7-2
J: TRBJ2-5
D: TRBD2
size: few
length: 15
CDR3: CASSQPLAGAETQYF
DNA: TGTGCCAGCAGCCAGCCTTTAGCGGGAGCAGAGACCCAGTACTTC

V: TRBV5-1
J: TRBJ2-7
D: NA
size: few
length: 14
CDR3: CASSLTAGQVEQYF
DNA: TGCGCCAGCAGCTTGACGGCAGGGCAGGTCGAGCAGTACTTC

V: TRBV6-1
J: TRBJ2-6
D: NA
size: few
length: 16
CDR3: CASRHLGESGANVLTF
DNA: TGTGCCAGCAGACACCTAGGGGAATCAGGGGCCAACGTCCTGACTTTC

V: TRBV6-1
J: TRBJ1-4
D: TRBD1
size: few
length: 15
CDR3: CASSGGQGLNEKLFF
DNA: TGTGCCAGCAGTGGGGGACAGGGCCTGAATGAAAAACTGTTTTTT

V: TRBV10-3
J: TRBJ2-5
D: NA
size: few
length: 13
CDR3: CASMGSLQETQYF
DNA: TGTGCCAGCATGGGCTCCCTGCAAGAGACCCAGTACTTC

V: TRBV5-1
J: TRBJ2-3
D: NA
size: few
length: 13
CDR3: CASSLETTYTQYF
DNA: TGCGCCAGCAGCTTGGAAACAACCTATACGCAGTATTTT

V: TRBV4-2
J: TRBJ2-5
D: TRBD2
size: few
length: 14
CDR3: CASRPSGRQETQYF
DNA: TGTGCCAGCAGGCCTAGCGGGAGACAAGAGACCCAGTACTTC

V: TRBV11-2
J: TRBJ2-3
D: TRBD1
size: NA
length: 15
CDR3: CASSTGQGRTDTQYF
DNA: TGTGCCAGCAGCACCGGACAGGGCCGCACAGATACGCAGTATTTT

V: TRBV27
J: TRBJ2-5
D: NA
size: NA
length: 14
CDR3: CASRTRGGQETQYF
DNA: TGTGCCAGCAGGACGCGAGGGGGGCAAGAGACCCAGTACTTC

V: TRBV11-2
J: TRBJ2-3
D: NA
size: NA
length: 13
CDR3: CASSLAARNTQYF
DNA: TGTGCCAGCAGCTTAGCGGCCCGAAATACGCAGTATTTT

V: TRBV29-1
J: TRBJ2-1
D: TRBD2
size: few
length: 14
CDR3: CSVVLAGGPNEQFF
DNA: TGCAGCGTTGTTCTAGCGGGAGGGCCTAATGAGCAGTTCTTC